These 29 T cell receptor beta chains were sequenced from one sample in a study of chemoradiotherapy in HPV16-positive cancers (dated by TCRdb to the early 2020s). The receptor library was made with the immunoSEQ multiplex PCR assay. TCRdb re-hosts the immuneACCESS table, in-frame sequences only. Its copies lack some clones; in the studies checked, an unresolved V gene accounts for under half of them, and the cause for the rest is not known. Within this sample are 12,000 to 15,000 clones, with approximately 70% of them counted one time only. Less than 20% of the sample is held by the ten biggest clonotypes. Collection took place from a patient who underwent chemoradiotherapy. All receptors come from a human donor with HPV-associated anogenital cancer.

The chain carries TRBV7-6 and TRBJ2-7; D uncertain. This CDR3 is built from 13 residues. Per the germline V gene, CDR1 is SGHVS and CDR2 is FNYEAQ. Trimming removed 1 base at V and 0 bases at J, with 4 bases between. CDR3 in amino acids: CASSLDDSYEQYF. In nucleotides, the CDR3 is TGTGCCAGCAGCTTAGATGACTCCTACGAGCAGTACTTC.

The chain has TRBV15 and TRBJ1-6; 9 bases align to TRBD1. This CDR3 has 18 residues. V gave up 1 base and J gave up 2 bases; unmatched junction bases: 6. The germline V gene encodes CDR1 LNHNV and CDR2 YYDKDF (reference sequence). The CDR3, as DNA: TGTGCCACCAGCAGAGGAGGGGGACAGGGAACCTATAATTCACCCCTCCACTTT. Its translation: CATSRGGGQGTYNSPLHF. The full variable domain, rest sourced from reference TRBV15 and TRBJ1-6, is DAMVIQNPRYQVTQFGKPVTLSCSQTLNHNVMYWYQQKSSQAPKLLFHYYDKDFNNEADTPDNFQSRRPNTSFCFLDIRSPGLGDTAMYLCATSRGGGQGTYNSPLHFGNGTRLTVT.

The gene calls are TRBV7-6 and TRBJ2-3; D possibly corresponds to TRBD2 (7 bases). Per germline, CDR1 SGHVS and CDR2 FNYEAQ. The CDR3 runs 14 residues. V dropped 8 bases and J dropped 1 base, with 13 bases sitting between them. In DNA form, the CDR3 reads TGTGCCAGCTGCGCGGGGGCCGGCACAGATACGCAGTATTTT. Amino acids: CASCAGAGTDTQYF.

The gene calls are TRBV12-5 and TRBJ2-7; D is possibly TRBD1 (6 bases). The CDR3 has 13 amino acids. Trimming removed 6 bases from V and 3 bases from J, with 12 bases in between. Germline CDR1 LGHNT, CDR2 FRNRAP. The CDR3 DNA follows: TGTGCTAGTGGAACGGACAGCTACTACGAGCAGTACTTC. The encoded protein is CASGTDSYYEQYF.

The chain carries TRBV6-5 and TRBJ2-5; TRBD1 matches 8 bases. The ends lost 6 bases at V and 5 bases at J; junction bases unmatched: 8. The CDR3 totals 14 residues. The germline gives CDR1 MNHEY, CDR2 SVGAGI. CDR3 bases: TGTGCCAGCAGACCCACAGGGGGAGCGGAGACCCAGTACTTC. It specifies CASRPTGGAETQYF.

The rearrangement joins TRBV7-2 to TRBJ1-1; weak D call: TRBD1 (5 bases). This CDR3 spans 13 amino acids. Deletions cut 2 bases from V and 10 bases from J, with 14 bases between. The germline CDR1 and CDR2 sequences are SGHTA and FQGNSA. The CDR3 loop reads CASSLNQGRGAFF. DNA of the CDR3: TGTGCCAGCAGCTTAAACCAGGGAAGGGGAGCTTTCTTT.

The chain has TRBV5-5 and TRBJ2-1; D perhaps matches TRBD1 (6 bases). CDR1 is SGHKS, CDR2 YYEKEE, per germline (reference sequence). There are 17 residues in the CDR3. Between the trimmed V and J ends, which lost 4 bases and 0 bases, there was a span of 17 bases. The CDR3 region is CASSTGVTGSSYNEQFF. The CDR3 bases are TGTGCCAGCAGCACCGGGGTGACAGGCAGCTCCTACAATGAGCAGTTCTTC.

The chain links TRBV7-9 to TRBJ2-7; 10 bases line up with TRBD2. This CDR3 has 19 amino acids. The germline CDR1 and CDR2 sequences are SEHNR and FQNEAQ (reference sequence). After removal of 5 bases from V and 0 bases from J, the junction contained 16 bases not matched to a gene. The CDR3 DNA is TGTGCCAGCAGCCCCCCCGCGGTGAGTAGCGGGGGGCGCTCCTACGAGCAGTACTTC. Residues: CASSPPAVSSGGRSYEQYF.

The genes are TRBV7-8 and TRBJ1-2; 8 bases align to TRBD1. The CDR3 loop spans 13 amino acids. From germline, CDR1 is SGHVS and CDR2 FQNEAQ. Unmatched junction bases numbered 3, after V lost 5 bases and J lost 4 bases. The CDR3 coding sequence is TGTGCCAGCAGCCCAACAGGGGGCTATGGCTACACCTTC. Protein sequence: CASSPTGGYGYTF.

This clone is labeled medium-sized. This rearrangement joins TRBV10-2 to TRBJ2-7; the D gene is possibly TRBD1 (7 bases). The CDR3 totals 15 residues. V was cut by 8 bases and J by 3 bases, with 20 bases left in between. Germline CDR1 WSHSY, CDR2 SAAADI. CDR3 sequence reads: CASESSAGGNYEQYF. The DNA of the CDR3 is TGCGCCAGCGAGAGCTCGGCAGGGGGGAACTACGAGCAGTACTTC.

The chain couples TRBV5-4 to TRBJ2-7, with 7 bases that match TRBD1. The CDR3 length is 14 residues. Germline loops: CDR1 SGHNT, CDR2 YYREEE (reference sequence). V was pared by 4 bases and J by 4 bases, with 8 bases of the junction left unmatched. The CDR3 here is CASSRTGEEYEQYF. The CDR3 nucleotides read TGTGCCAGCAGCCGCACAGGGGAAGAGTACGAGCAGTACTTC.

The chain employs TRBV4-3 and TRBJ1-2; 9 bases match TRBD1. Germline CDR1 is LGHNA and CDR2 is YSLEER. CDR3 length: 15 amino acids. The V segment lost 4 bases and the J segment 2 bases; nucleotides outside the gene matches: 5. The CDR3 DNA follows: TGCGCCAGCAGCCTCTCCGGGACAGGGAACTATGGCTACACCTTC. It yields the protein CASSLSGTGNYGYTF.

This clone occurred a few times. The chain carries TRBV20-1 and TRBJ1-1; TRBD1 agrees at 7 bases. CDR3 length: 10 residues. Per the germline V gene, CDR1 is DFQATT and CDR2 is SNEGSKA (reference sequence). Germline trimming cut 3 bases from V and 8 bases from J; bases unmatched to any gene: 0. CDR3 in DNA: TGCAGTGCTAGGACAGGGGAAGCTTTCTTT. As protein: CSARTGEAFF.

This clone was counted between two and nine times. This chain joins TRBV7-9 and TRBJ2-6; D perhaps matches TRBD2 (5 bases). The ends were cut back, 5 bases at V and 4 bases at J, with 12 bases in the middle. CDR1 and CDR2 (germline): SEHNR, FQNEAQ (reference sequence). The CDR3 has 15 amino acids. The CDR3 spells CASSPRVGGANVLTF. The CDR3 nucleotides read TGTGCCAGCAGCCCGAGGGTGGGGGGGGCCAACGTCCTGACTTTC.

The CDR3 DNA reads as TGTGCCAGCAGCTTACGGGACACTGAAGCTTTCTTT. Its translation is CASSLRDTEAFF. V gene TRBV7-9 combines with J gene TRBJ1-1, with D uncertain. Looked up from germline, CDR1 is SEHNR and CDR2 is FQNEAQ (reference sequence). CDR3 size: 12 residues. V lost 2 bases to trimming and J lost 3 bases, with 4 bases between them.

The V call is TRBV7-8, the J call TRBJ2-2; no clear D gene. V was shortened by 10 bases and J by 4 bases, with 19 bases between the two germline ends. The CDR3 runs to 15 residues. CDR1 is SGHVS and CDR2 is FQNEAQ in the germline V gene. CDR3 sequence (DNA): TGTGCCACCGAACGCGAGCAGACGGGCACCGGGGAGCTGTTTTTT. This translates into CATEREQTGTGELFF.

The J gene is TRBJ2-5, the V gene TRBV2; TRBD1 matches at 8 bases. This CDR3 has 12 residues. After removal of 11 bases from V and 5 bases from J, the junction contained 7 bases not matched to a gene. Germline V lookup: CDR1 SNHLY, CDR2 FYNNEI. Here the CDR3 DNA reads TGTGCCGCCCAGGGGGCCTGGGAGACCCAGTACTTC. This translates into CAAQGAWETQYF.

V gene TRBV19 combines with J gene TRBJ1-5; maybe TRBD1 (5 bases). Trimming removed 7 bases at V and 7 bases at J, with 14 bases between. CDR1 is LNHDA, CDR2 SQIVND, per germline (reference sequence). The CDR3 spans 13 residues. CDR3: CASNQNGGQPQHF. The CDR3 nucleotides are TGTGCCAGTAATCAGAATGGGGGACAGCCCCAGCATTTT.

J is TRBJ2-5 and V is TRBV5-4, with D unresolved. Trimming pared 1 base from V and 4 bases from J, leaving 14 bases between. Germline V CDR1 and CDR2: SGHNT, YYREEE (reference sequence). The CDR3 runs 15 residues. The DNA for the CDR3 is TGTGCCAGCAGCTTGATCCGGGCGCGAGTAGAGACCCAGTACTTC. This gives the protein CASSLIRARVETQYF.

This chain joins TRBV15 and TRBJ1-4; no clear D gene. Germline assignment: CDR1 LNHNV and CDR2 YYDKDF (reference sequence). V gave up 2 bases and J gave up 4 bases, with 8 bases separating them. The CDR3 spans 14 residues. This CDR3 reads CATSRKRGNEKLFF. The CDR3 nucleotides read TGTGCCACCAGCAGAAAACGGGGTAATGAAAAACTGTTTTTT.

The chain recombines TRBV2 with TRBJ2-7; 8 nucleotides align to TRBD2. Trimming at V came to 6 bases and at J to 3 bases, leaving 1 base not matched to a gene. The CDR3 extends over 12 amino acids. Germline lookup yields CDR1 SNHLY and CDR2 FYNNEI. Written as DNA, the CDR3 is TGTGCCAGCAGGGGGACTAGCTACGAGCAGTACTTC. This gives the protein CASRGTSYEQYF. Supplemented by reference TRBV2 and TRBJ2-7, the full variable domain reads EPEVTQTPSHQVTQMGQEVILRCVPISNHLYFYWYRQILGQKVEFLVSFYNNEISEKSEIFDDQFSVERPDGSNFTLKIRSTKLEDSAMYFCASRGTSYEQYFGPGTRLTVT.

This chain connects TRBV27 to TRBJ2-1; weak D call: TRBD1 (6 bases). The CDR3 length is 15 residues. Trimming stripped 1 base from V and 7 bases from J, with 14 bases between. CDR1 is MNHEY and CDR2 is SMNVEV in the germline V gene (reference sequence). CDR3 coding DNA: TGTGCCAGCAGTTTATTTGGCCAGGGGAATAATGAGCAGTTCTTC. Its protein product is CASSLFGQGNNEQFF.

The CDR3 nucleotides are TGTGCCAGCAGCCCTGGGACAGACTCTAACTATGGCTACACCTTC. It is translated as CASSPGTDSNYGYTF. The chain is built from TRBV5-5 and TRBJ1-2; 7 bases line up with TRBD1. After removal of 4 bases from V and 0 bases from J, the junction contained 6 bases not matched to a gene. Germline CDR1 SGHKS, CDR2 YYEKEE (reference sequence). This CDR3 comprises 15 residues.

The chain links TRBV7-6 to TRBJ2-3; the D is unclear. The CDR3 consists of 17 residues. Germline loops: CDR1 SGHVS, CDR2 FNYEAQ. V was trimmed by 4 bases and J by 11 bases, leaving 28 bases between them. This chain's CDR3 is CASSSRGLRSDGGWQYF. As DNA, the CDR3 is TGTGCCAGCAGCTCCCGCGGTTTGCGGTCGGATGGCGGATGGCAGTATTTT. The whole variable domain, filled in from reference TRBV7-6 and TRBJ2-3, reads GAGVSQSPRYKVTKRGQDVALRCDPISGHVSLYWYRQALGQGPEFLTYFNYEAQQDKSGLPNDRFSAERPEGSISTLTIQRTEQRDSAMYRCASSSRGLRSDGGWQYFGPGTRLTVL.

This sequence joins TRBV28 and TRBJ2-1; D gene uncertain. This CDR3 is 13 amino acids long. Per germline, CDR1 MDHEN and CDR2 SYDVKM. V dropped 2 bases and J dropped 4 bases, with 6 bases sitting between them. The CDR3 loop reads CASSLPGYNEQFF. CDR3 coding DNA: TGTGCCAGCAGTTTACCTGGTTACAATGAGCAGTTCTTC.

The J gene is TRBJ1-2, the V gene TRBV2; possibly TRBD1 for D (5 bases). The V gene lost 8 bases and the J gene lost 4 bases, with 23 bases spanning the gap. The CDR3 extends over 16 amino acids. The V gene's germline CDR1 is SNHLY and CDR2 FYNNEI. DNA of the CDR3: TGTGCCAGCCTAGGGGTAGGGTTGAGCTCGGGCTATGGCTACACCTTC. Translation: CASLGVGLSSGYGYTF.

The chain couples TRBV4-1 to TRBJ2-5; D is uncertain. The germline CDR1 and CDR2 sequences are MGHRA and YSYEKL. This CDR3 contains 14 residues. V was trimmed by 5 bases and J by 3 bases, leaving 13 bases between them. DNA for the CDR3: TGCGCCAGCAGCACCCCCGCCGGAAAAGAGACCCAGTACTTC. As protein: CASSTPAGKETQYF.

This clone came up a few times. The chain has TRBV19 and TRBJ1-5; 7 bases fit TRBD1. Germline CDR1 LNHDA, CDR2 SQIVND (reference sequence). V was clipped by 5 bases and J by 6 bases; unmatched bases: 7. The CDR3 totals 14 residues. This CDR3 is CASSVAQGPQPQHF. The CDR3 coding sequence is TGTGCCAGTAGTGTCGCACAGGGGCCTCAGCCCCAGCATTTT.

This rearrangement joins TRBV4-1 to TRBJ1-1, with TRBD1 identical over 8 bases. The CDR3 has 15 residues. The germline V gene has CDR1 MGHRA and CDR2 YSYEKL. V gave up 2 bases and J gave up 7 bases; unmatched junction bases: 9. This chain's CDR3 is CASSQLETGDIEAFF. The CDR3 DNA reads as TGCGCCAGCAGCCAACTAGAGACAGGGGATATTGAAGCTTTCTTT.